These 8 T cell receptor beta chains were sequenced from one sample in a study of PD-1 blockade in classical Hodgkin lymphoma. Each patient's relapse followed autologous stem cell transplantation, and brentuximab vedotin exposure varied. The data were produced by immunoSEQ multiplex PCR, yet TCRdb's version contains in-frame clones alone and is incomplete. The sample lists approximately 17,000 clones; about 66% were seen once. The specimen was peripheral blood mononuclear cells (PBMCs), collected before the second cycle of nivolumab. The receptors here all came from a human donor with classical Hodgkin lymphoma.

Regarding this clone: This same CDR3 is encoded by further DNA sequences in the sample. The chain has TRBV7-2 and TRBJ2-7; a possible D gene is TRBD2 (6 bases). Per germline, CDR1 SGHTA and CDR2 FQGNSA. This CDR3 region has 15 residues. The V and J ends lost 5 bases and 0 bases respectively, with 14 bases between them. CDR3 in amino acids: CASSPSGTFSYEQYF. The CDR3 nucleotides read TGTGCCAGCAGCCCTTCCGGGACTTTCTCCTACGAGCAGTACTTC.

The rearrangement joins TRBV6-5 to TRBJ1-5; tentatively, D is TRBD1 (5 bases). The V and J ends lost 2 bases and 4 bases respectively, with 12 bases between them. CDR3 length equals 15 residues. Germline V gives CDR1 MNHEY, CDR2 SVGAGI. The CDR3 sequence: CASSYDRPQNQPQHF. In DNA, the CDR3 is TGTGCCAGCAGTTACGACAGACCCCAAAATCAGCCCCAGCATTTT.

J is TRBJ2-6 and V is TRBV27, with D perhaps matching TRBD1 (6 bases). The germline gives CDR1 MNHEY, CDR2 SMNVEV (reference sequence). The CDR3 is made up of 16 amino acids. Trimming removed 2 bases from V and 2 bases from J, with 10 bases in between. CDR3 bases: TGTGCCAGCAGTTTACAAGGACAGACTGGGGCCAACGTCCTGACTTTC. Residues: CASSLQGQTGANVLTF.

The V gene is TRBV19, the J gene TRBJ2-1; tentatively, D is TRBD2 (6 bases). The CDR3 is 15 residues long. Looked up from germline, CDR1 is LNHDA and CDR2 is SQIVND (reference sequence). V was cut by 7 bases and J by 0 bases, with 13 bases left in between. In DNA, the CDR3 is TGTGCCAGTACCTCAGCCGGGAGCTCCTACAATGAGCAGTTCTTC. This encodes CASTSAGSSYNEQFF.

The chain has TRBV28 and TRBJ2-7, with TRBD1 matching 8 bases. The J segment lost 2 bases and the V segment lost 3 bases, leaving 3 bases of the junction unmatched. Germline V gene lookup returns CDR1 MDHEN and CDR2 SYDVKM. This CDR3 is built from 14 residues. The CDR3 is CASSLDRATYEQYF. In DNA, the CDR3 is TGTGCCAGCAGTTTGGACAGGGCAACCTACGAGCAGTACTTC.

In this sample, this clone turned up a few times. The V and J genes are TRBV5-1 and TRBJ1-2; the D gene is possibly TRBD1 (5 bases). The CDR3 is 14 residues long. CDR1 SGHRS and CDR2 YFSETQ come from the germline V gene. V was cut by 0 bases and J by 4 bases, with 10 bases left in between. This chain's CDR3 is CASSLGQGAYGYTF. The CDR3 DNA is TGCGCCAGCAGCTTGGGGCAGGGAGCCTATGGCTACACCTTC.

The chain carries TRBV7-8 and TRBJ2-5, with TRBD2 matching 8 bases. CDR1 and CDR2 from the germline V gene are SGHVS and FQNEAQ. The CDR3 is 15 amino acids. Losses at the gene ends were 5 bases for V and 3 bases for J; bases not matched to a gene: 8. Here the CDR3 reads CASSAWGAGEETQYF. CDR3 sequence (DNA): TGTGCCAGCAGCGCCTGGGGAGCGGGGGAAGAGACCCAGTACTTC.

This clone was observed a few times. The J gene is TRBJ2-1, the V gene TRBV19; 9 nucleotides match TRBD2. This CDR3 has 17 residues. Trimming at V came to 6 bases and at J to 10 bases, leaving 19 bases not matched to a gene. The germline V gene encodes CDR1 LNHDA and CDR2 SQIVND (reference sequence). The CDR3: CASRYLHTGAGGWEQFF. In DNA, the CDR3 is TGTGCCAGTAGGTACCTCCATACAGGAGCGGGAGGCTGGGAGCAGTTCTTC.